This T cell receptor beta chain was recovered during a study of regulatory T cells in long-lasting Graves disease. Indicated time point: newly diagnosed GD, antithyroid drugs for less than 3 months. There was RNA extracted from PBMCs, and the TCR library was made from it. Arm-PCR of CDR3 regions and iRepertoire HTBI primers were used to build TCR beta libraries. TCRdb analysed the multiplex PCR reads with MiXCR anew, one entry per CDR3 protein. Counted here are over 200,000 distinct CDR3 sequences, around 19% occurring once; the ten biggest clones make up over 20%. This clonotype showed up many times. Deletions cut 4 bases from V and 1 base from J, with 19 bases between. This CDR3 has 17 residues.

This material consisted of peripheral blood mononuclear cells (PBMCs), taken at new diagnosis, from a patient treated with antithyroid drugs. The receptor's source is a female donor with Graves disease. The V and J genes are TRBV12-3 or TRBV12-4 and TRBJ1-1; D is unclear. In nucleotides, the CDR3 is TGTGCCAGCAGTTACTACAGAGGGCCCACATCGAACACTGAAGCTTTCTTT. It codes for CASSYYRGPTSNTEAFF.